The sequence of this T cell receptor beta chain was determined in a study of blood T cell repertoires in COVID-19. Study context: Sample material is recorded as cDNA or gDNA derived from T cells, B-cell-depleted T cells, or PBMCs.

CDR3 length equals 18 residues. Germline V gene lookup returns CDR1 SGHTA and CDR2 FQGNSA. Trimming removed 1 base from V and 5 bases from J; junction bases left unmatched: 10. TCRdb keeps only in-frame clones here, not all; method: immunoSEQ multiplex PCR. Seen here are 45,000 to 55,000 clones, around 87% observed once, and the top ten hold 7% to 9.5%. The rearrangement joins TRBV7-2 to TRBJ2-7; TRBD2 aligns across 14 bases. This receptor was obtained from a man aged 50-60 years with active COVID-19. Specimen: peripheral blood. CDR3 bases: TGTGCCAGCAGCTTAGTGGGGGGACTAGCGGGAGCTTTGCACGAGCAGTACTTC. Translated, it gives CASSLVGGLAGALHEQYF.